Following are 10 T cell receptor beta chains from one sample sequenced in a study of cytomegalovirus exposure and HLA in healthy donors. The PCR had 60 Vbeta and 13 Jbeta primers. Profiling relied on immunoSEQ multiplex PCR, and the TCRdb table lists in-frame clones only, not all of them. This sample yields tens of thousands of clones, of which around 70% are seen a single time; over 9.5% belongs to the top ten. The sample taken for sequencing was PBMCs. The receptors were gathered from a woman in her twenties or thirties in good health and CMV-seronegative.

The rearrangement uses TRBV28 and TRBJ2-3, with TRBD2 as a possible D gene (5 bases). Germline lookup yields CDR1 MDHEN and CDR2 SYDVKM. The CDR3 consists of 16 residues. V lost 4 bases, J lost 2 bases, and 16 bases lay in between. CDR3 residues: CASSSSLGIATDTQYF. CDR3 bases: TGTGCCAGCAGTTCCTCTCTCGGGATCGCCACAGATACGCAGTATTTT.

The gene calls are TRBV27 and TRBJ2-7; D possibly corresponds to TRBD1 (6 bases). Germline V gene sequence: CDR1 MNHEY, CDR2 SMNVEV (reference sequence). This CDR3 spans 13 amino acids. V was trimmed by 6 bases and J by 2 bases, leaving 11 bases between them. DNA for the CDR3: TGTGCCAGCAGACTGCAGGGGACCTACGAGCAGTACTTC. Its protein product is CASRLQGTYEQYF.

The chain recombines TRBV2 with TRBJ1-2; no clear D gene. The CDR3 is 15 amino acids. V dropped 2 bases and J dropped 2 bases, with 12 bases sitting between them. CDR1 and CDR2 (germline): SNHLY, FYNNEI. The CDR3 DNA follows: TGTGCCAGCAGTGAAACCCCCGCGGAGAACTATGGCTACACCTTC. Encoded protein: CASSETPAENYGYTF. The variable domain in full, completed from reference TRBV2 and TRBJ1-2, reads EPEVTQTPSHQVTQMGQEVILRCVPISNHLYFYWYRQILGQKVEFLVSFYNNEISEKSEIFDDQFSVERPDGSNFTLKIRSTKLEDSAMYFCASSETPAENYGYTFGSGTRLTVV.

The chain joins TRBV10-3 to TRBJ1-5; D is unresolved. The V gene's germline CDR1 is ENHRY and CDR2 SYGVKD. With 0 bases removed from V and 7 bases from J, the gap between germline ends came to 13 bases. The length of the CDR3 is 15 residues. For the CDR3, the DNA is TGTGCCATCAGTGAGTCACAGATGTTAGGCCAGCCCCAGCATTTT. Its protein is CAISESQMLGQPQHF.

The rearrangement links TRBV19 to TRBJ2-2; D is unclear. Looked up from germline, CDR1 is LNHDA and CDR2 is SQIVND (reference sequence). Trimming removed 3 bases at V and 7 bases at J, with 9 bases between. The CDR3 is made up of 13 amino acids. CDR3 coding DNA: TGTGCCAGTAGTATTAGGCAGGTCGGGGAGCTGTTTTTT. This sequence encodes CASSIRQVGELFF.

The chain has TRBV6-5 and TRBJ2-5, with a weak D call TRBD2 (6 bases). In germline, CDR1 is MNHEY, CDR2 SVGAGI. CDR3 length: 13 amino acids. V was trimmed by 5 bases and J by 5 bases, leaving 12 bases between them. The CDR3 region has the DNA TGTGCCAGCAGTAAGGACTACGGGGAGACCCAGTACTTC. It yields the protein CASSKDYGETQYF.

The chain combines TRBV4-2 with TRBJ2-7; tentatively, D is TRBD1 (5 bases). V gave up 1 base and J gave up 0 bases, with 10 bases separating them. The CDR3 totals 15 residues. In germline, CDR1 is LGHNA, CDR2 YNFKEQ. The CDR3, as DNA: TGTGCCAGCAGCCAAGCGGTCAGGGACTCCTACGAGCAGTACTTC. Encoded protein: CASSQAVRDSYEQYF.

In this sample, this clone turned up a few times. CDR3 DNA sequence: TGTGCCAGCAGTTTATACTCTAATGGGCAGGCTAATGAAAAACTGTTTTTT. Its translation is CASSLYSNGQANEKLFF. The gene calls are TRBV27 and TRBJ1-4; D gene unclear. The V gene lost 1 base and the J gene lost 3 bases, with 15 bases spanning the gap. The CDR3 covers 17 residues. Germline loops: CDR1 MNHEY, CDR2 SMNVEV (reference sequence). The full variable domain, completed using reference TRBV27 and TRBJ1-4, is EAQVTQNPRYLITVTGKKLTVTCSQNMNHEYMSWYRQDPGLGLRQIYYSMNVEVTDKGDVPEGYKVSRKEKRNFPLILESPSPNQTSLYFCASSLYSNGQANEKLFFGSGTQLSVL.

The chain is built from TRBV2 and TRBJ1-5; maybe TRBD1 (6 bases). The V and J ends lost 10 bases and 3 bases respectively, with 16 bases between them. This CDR3 has 14 amino acids. Per the germline V gene, CDR1 is SNHLY and CDR2 is FYNNEI. CDR3 region: CATQPGHPNQPQHF. DNA for the CDR3: TGTGCCACTCAGCCGGGACACCCCAATCAGCCCCAGCATTTT.

This clone was picked up a small number of times. J is TRBJ1-2 and V is TRBV18; 8 nucleotides align to TRBD1. The CDR3 is 14 residues long. With 5 bases clipped from V and 5 bases from J, the junction kept 7 bases outside the gene matches. Germline V CDR1 and CDR2: KGHSH, LQKENI. The CDR3 reads CASSTDRERYGYTF. CDR3 sequence (DNA): TGTGCCAGCTCAACGGACAGGGAGCGATATGGCTACACCTTC.